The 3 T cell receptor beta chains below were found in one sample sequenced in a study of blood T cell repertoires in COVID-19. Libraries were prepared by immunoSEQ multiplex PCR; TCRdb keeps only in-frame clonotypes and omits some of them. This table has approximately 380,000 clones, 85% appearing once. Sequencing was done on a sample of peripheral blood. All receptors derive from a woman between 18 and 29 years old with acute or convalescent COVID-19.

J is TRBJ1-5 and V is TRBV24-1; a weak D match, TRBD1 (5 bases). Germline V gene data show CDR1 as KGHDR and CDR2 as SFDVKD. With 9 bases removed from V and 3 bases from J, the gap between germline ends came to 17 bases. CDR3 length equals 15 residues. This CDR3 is CATRGGAGPNQPQHF. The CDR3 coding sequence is TGTGCCACCCGGGGGGGAGCAGGGCCCAATCAGCCCCAGCATTTT.

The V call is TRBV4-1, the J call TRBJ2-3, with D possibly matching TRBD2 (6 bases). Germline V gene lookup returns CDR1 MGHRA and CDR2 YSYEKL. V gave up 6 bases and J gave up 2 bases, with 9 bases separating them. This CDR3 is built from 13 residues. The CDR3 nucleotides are TGCGCCAGCAGGGCGGGACCCACAGATACGCAGTATTTT. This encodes CASRAGPTDTQYF.

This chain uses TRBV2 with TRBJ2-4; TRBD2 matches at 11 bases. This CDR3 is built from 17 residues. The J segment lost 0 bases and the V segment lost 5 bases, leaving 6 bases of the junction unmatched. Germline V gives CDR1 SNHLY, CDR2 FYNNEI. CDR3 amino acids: CASSPGTSGLAKNIQYF. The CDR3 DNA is TGTGCCAGCAGTCCCGGGACTAGCGGTTTAGCCAAAAACATTCAGTACTTC.